Listed below are T cell receptor beta chains from one sample, sequenced in a study of spatial heterogeneity in lung cancer. One entry per CDR3 protein, called by TCRdb with MiXCR from the 5' RACE reads. This table holds about 17,000 distinct CDR3 sequences, roughly a fifth found once. The starting material was PBMCs, obtained at surgery. These receptor sequences come from a female donor with early-stage non-small cell lung cancer. CDR3s include the opening cysteine and the closing phenylalanine or tryptophan. The D gene is left open where the match is weak. Some rows have no size entry. The others give once, few or many, or a class for an expanded clone.

15	.	many	TRBJ1-1	TRBV5-1	TGCGCCAGCAGCAAACTTCAGGGTTCGAACACTGAAGCTTTCTTT	CASSKLQGSNTEAFF
10	.	.	TRBJ2-3	TRBV20-1	TGCAGTGCTAGTTCAGATACGCAGTATTTT	CSASSDTQYF
15	TRBD1	many	TRBJ1-2	TRBV7-2	TGTGCCAGCAGCCCCGGGACAGACCTTAGGCGGGGCTACACCTTC	CASSPGTDLRRGYTF
17	TRBD2	many	TRBJ2-6	TRBV20-1	TGCAGTGCTAGAGGGACTAGCGGGATAGCTGGGGCCAACGTCCTGACTTTC	CSARGTSGIAGANVLTF
14	TRBD1	many	TRBJ2-2	TRBV18	TGTGCCAGCTCGCGGACAGGGGACGAGTGGGAGCTGTTTTTT	CASSRTGDEWELFF
12	.	many	TRBJ2-7	TRBV19	TGTGCCAGTAGTATGCGAGGGGACGAGCAGTACTTC	CASSMRGDEQYF
17	TRBD1	many	TRBJ1-1	TRBV7-2	TGTGCCAGCAGCTTACGGGACAGGGGGCAAAAGGGCACTGAAGCTTTCTTT	CASSLRDRGQKGTEAFF
16	TRBD2	many	TRBJ2-5	TRBV12-3/TRBV12-4	TGTGCCAGCAGTTCCGGACTAGCGGGATTCTCTGAGACCCAGTACTTC	CASSSGLAGFSETQYF
14	.	few	TRBJ2-3	TRBV20-1	TGCAGTGCTTCTCAGACTACTAGCACAGATACGCAGTATTTT	CSASQTTSTDTQYF
19	TRBD1	medium-sized	TRBJ1-5	TRBV3-1	TGTGCCAGCAGCCAAGATAGTGGGACAGGGGCGCGGGTCAATCAGCCCCAGCATTTT	CASSQDSGTGARVNQPQHF
14	.	.	TRBJ2-1	TRBV12-3/TRBV12-4	TGTGCCAGCAGTTTAGGGACAGAACTTAATGAGCAGTTCTTC	CASSLGTELNEQFF
14	.	.	TRBJ2-7	TRBV29-1	TGCAGCGCGACCGGCGGGACCACCTTTTTGGAGCAGTACTTC	CSATGGTTFLEQYF
13	.	.	TRBJ1-4	TRBV12-3/TRBV12-4	TGTGCCAGCATTTCACAGTATAATGAAAAACTGTTTTTT	CASISQYNEKLFF
17	TRBD1	few	TRBJ1-5	TRBV6-6	TGTGCCAGCAGTTACGCGGACAGGATTTATAGCAATCAGCCCCAGCATTTT	CASSYADRIYSNQPQHF
14	TRBD1	.	TRBJ1-4	TRBV28	TGTGCCAGCAGCTCGGGACAGGGGCACGAAAAACTGTTTTTT	CASSSGQGHEKLFF
14	.	many	TRBJ1-3	TRBV20-1	TGCAGTGCTAGAGTTGGACCCTCTGGAAACACCATATATTTT	CSARVGPSGNTIYF
12	.	many	TRBJ2-5	TRBV5-1	TGCGCCAGCAGCTTGGACGGAGAGACCCAGTACTTC	CASSLDGETQYF
21	TRBD2	many	TRBJ2-1	TRBV12-3/TRBV12-4	TGTGCCAGCAGTTTACGCTTGAGTACACTAGCGGGAGATTCCTCCTACAATGAGCAGTTCTTC	CASSLRLSTLAGDSSYNEQFF
17	.	few	TRBJ2-3	TRBV7-3	TGTGCCAGCAGCTTAATGGTGTTCGGGGGAGACACAGATACGCAGTATTTT	CASSLMVFGGDTDTQYF
15	.	many	TRBJ1-4	TRBV28	TGTGCCAGCAGTGCGACAGATGGGAGAAGTGAAAAACTGTTTTTT	CASSATDGRSEKLFF
14	TRBD1	medium-sized	TRBJ1-5	TRBV20-1	TGCAGTGCTAGAGCAGGGACAGGGTTTTCGCCCCAGCATTTT	CSARAGTGFSPQHF
15	.	.	TRBJ2-5	TRBV6-6	TGTGCCAGCTCTGGTCAGCGGGCAGGACAAGAGACCCAGTACTTC	CASSGQRAGQETQYF
14	TRBD2	many	TRBJ2-7	TRBV29-1	TGCAGCGTTTCAGGACTAGCGTCACGGTACGAGCAGTACTTC	CSVSGLASRYEQYF
14	.	many	TRBJ1-1	TRBV18	TGTGCCAGCTCACCCCCGGCCAGGGGCCCTGAAGCTTTCTTT	CASSPPARGPEAFF
14	.	.	TRBJ2-2	TRBV12-3/TRBV12-4	TGTGCCAGCAGTTTGCAGGGCAAGGGCGGGGAGCTGTTTTTT	CASSLQGKGGELFF
14	TRBD1	many	TRBJ2-7	TRBV7-9	TGTGCCAGCAGCTTAATGGGACAGGGGAACGAGCAGTACTTC	CASSLMGQGNEQYF
15	.	many	TRBJ1-2	TRBV10-3	TGTGCCAGCGCGACAGGACCAACCCATGAATATGGCTACACCTTC	CASATGPTHEYGYTF
15	.	medium-sized	TRBJ2-7	TRBV11-2	TGTGCCAGCAGCTTAGATCTTAGCGTTGCCTACGAGCAGTACTTC	CASSLDLSVAYEQYF
15	.	.	TRBJ2-3	TRBV5-6	TGTGCCAGCAGCACCCCCGGGCTAGCCACAGATACGCAGTATTTT	CASSTPGLATDTQYF
15	.	many	TRBJ1-1	TRBV4-3	TGCGCCAGCAGCCAAGACCACAGGGTAGACACTGAAGCTTTCTTT	CASSQDHRVDTEAFF
14	TRBD2	many	TRBJ2-7	TRBV7-9	TGTGCCAGCAGCCCCGGACTAGCGGGCTACGAGCAGTACTTC	CASSPGLAGYEQYF
15	TRBD2	.	TRBJ2-7	TRBV7-2	TGTGCCAGCACCCCCTGGGTAGCGGGAGCCTACGAGCAGTACTTC	CASTPWVAGAYEQYF
14	.	medium-sized	TRBJ2-7	TRBV19	TGTGCCAGCAGAAGGGGCCCTGCCACCTACGAGCAGTACTTC	CASRRGPATYEQYF
13	.	.	TRBJ2-2	TRBV7-9	TGTGCCAGCAGCTTAGCGGCGGCCGGGGAGCTGTTTTTT	CASSLAAAGELFF
16	.	medium-sized	TRBJ2-1	TRBV15	TGTGCCACCAGCAGAGCCCGAACAGGGAGCTACAATGAGCAGTTCTTC	CATSRARTGSYNEQFF
16	TRBD1	many	TRBJ1-2	TRBV27	TGTGCCAGCAGCCTTGCCGGGACAGGGGTCCTCTATGGCTACACCTTC	CASSLAGTGVLYGYTF
14	TRBD1	medium-sized	TRBJ1-2	TRBV19	TGTGCCAGTCAAACAGGGGAGGACTCTCGTGGCTACACCTTC	CASQTGEDSRGYTF
16	.	few	TRBJ1-6	TRBV7-8	TGTGCCAGCAGCTCACCCTCGACAGGCTTTCACTCACCCCTCCACTTT	CASSSPSTGFHSPLHF
15	.	many	TRBJ2-1	TRBV20-1	TGCAGTGCGGGCGCGAGCGGAAGCCAATACAATGAGCAGTTCTTC	CSAGASGSQYNEQFF
14	TRBD1	many	TRBJ2-5	TRBV18	TGTGCCAGCTCACCTCCCCAGGGGGTCCAGACCCAGTACTTC	CASSPPQGVQTQYF